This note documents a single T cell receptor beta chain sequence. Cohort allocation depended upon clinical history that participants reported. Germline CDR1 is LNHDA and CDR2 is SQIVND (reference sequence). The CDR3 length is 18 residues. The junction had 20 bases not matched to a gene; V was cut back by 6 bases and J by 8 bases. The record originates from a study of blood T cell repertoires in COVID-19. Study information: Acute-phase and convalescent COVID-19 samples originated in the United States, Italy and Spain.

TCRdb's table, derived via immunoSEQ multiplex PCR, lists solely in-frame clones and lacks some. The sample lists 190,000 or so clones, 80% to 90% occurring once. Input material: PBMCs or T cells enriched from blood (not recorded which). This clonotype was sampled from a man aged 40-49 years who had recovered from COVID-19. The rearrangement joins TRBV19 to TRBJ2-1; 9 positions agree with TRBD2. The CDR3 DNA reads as TGTGCCAGTAGCCTCAAGCTCGGGGGTAGCGGGAGTTGGGATGAGCAGTTCTTC. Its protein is CASSLKLGGSGSWDEQFF.